This is a list of T cell receptor beta chains from one sample in a study of OX40 agonist ivuxolimab in advanced cancers. TCRdb's table, derived via immunoSEQ multiplex PCR, lists solely in-frame clones and lacks some. The data hold approximately 43,000 clones, with 85% observed a single time. Sequences were derived from CD4+ or CD8+ T cells sorted from blood, sampled in a trial of the OX40 agonist ivuxolimab. The receptors originated from an adult with an advanced solid tumor such as melanoma, head and neck, liver or kidney cancer. CDR3s include the opening cysteine and the closing phenylalanine or tryptophan. A D gene is named only where the DNA matches it firmly. Only some rows state a clone size, as once, few, many or a class for expanded clones.

V: TRBV19
size: NA
J: TRBJ1-1
D: TRBD1
CDR3: CASSIRGHTTGTTEAFF
DNA: TGTGCCAGTAGTATCCGGGGGCACACGACAGGGACTACTGAAGCTTTCTTT

V: TRBV15
size: NA
J: TRBJ1-2
D: TRBD1
CDR3: CATSVRATGWYGYTF
DNA: TGTGCCACCAGCGTCAGGGCGACAGGGTGGTATGGCTACACCTTC

V: TRBV25-1
size: NA
J: TRBJ1-2
D: NA
CDR3: CASSDPTGWGYTF
DNA: TGTGCCAGCAGTGACCCGACAGGCTGGGGCTACACCTTC

V: TRBV28
size: NA
J: TRBJ1-3
D: NA
CDR3: CASSLYPGVSGNTIYF
DNA: TGTGCCAGCAGTTTATACCCAGGGGTCTCCGGAAACACCATATATTTT

V: TRBV11-3
size: few
J: TRBJ2-7
D: TRBD2
CDR3: CASSLGLAGLYEQYF
DNA: TGTGCCAGCAGCTTAGGACTAGCGGGGCTCTACGAGCAGTACTTC

V: TRBV28
size: NA
J: TRBJ2-7
D: TRBD2
CDR3: CASSPSGTYEQYF
DNA: TGTGCCAGCAGCCCTAGCGGCACCTACGAGCAGTACTTC

V: TRBV11-3
size: NA
J: TRBJ2-3
D: TRBD2
CDR3: CASSTTSGPRVDTQYF
DNA: TGTGCCAGCAGCACCACTAGCGGGCCCCGGGTAGATACGCAGTATTTT

V: TRBV10-1
size: NA
J: TRBJ2-1
D: TRBD2
CDR3: CASVGQGLAGRNEQFF
DNA: TGCGCCAGCGTAGGTCAGGGACTAGCGGGACGGAATGAGCAGTTCTTC

V: TRBV7-9
size: NA
J: TRBJ2-3
D: NA
CDR3: CASSTHSGLSTDTQYF
DNA: TGTGCCAGCAGCACCCATAGCGGCCTAAGCACAGATACGCAGTATTTT

V: TRBV12-5
size: NA
J: TRBJ1-3
D: NA
CDR3: CASGLAGNTIYF
DNA: TGTGCTAGTGGTTTAGCAGGAAACACCATATATTTT

V: TRBV7-3
size: few
J: TRBJ2-1
D: TRBD1
CDR3: CASSWDSWNNEQFF
DNA: TGTGCCAGCAGCTGGGACAGCTGGAACAATGAGCAGTTCTTC

V: TRBV10-3
size: NA
J: TRBJ2-3
D: TRBD1
CDR3: CAISEWDRGKQYF
DNA: TGTGCCATCAGTGAGTGGGACAGGGGTAAGCAGTATTTT

V: TRBV4-1
size: NA
J: TRBJ2-3
D: NA
CDR3: CASSQGGGYTDTQYF
DNA: TGCGCCAGCAGCCAAGGTGGCGGATACACAGATACGCAGTATTTT

V: TRBV19
size: NA
J: TRBJ2-5
D: TRBD1
CDR3: CASSPRTGWETQYF
DNA: TGTGCCAGTAGTCCACGGACAGGATGGGAGACCCAGTACTTC

V: TRBV6-5
size: NA
J: TRBJ1-1
D: NA
CDR3: CASRPGQNTEAFF
DNA: TGTGCCAGCAGACCGGGCCAGAACACTGAAGCTTTCTTT

V: TRBV7-3
size: NA
J: TRBJ2-5
D: NA
CDR3: CASGRGPRETQYF
DNA: TGTGCCAGCGGGAGAGGACCAAGGGAGACCCAGTACTTC

V: TRBV2
size: NA
J: TRBJ1-4
D: TRBD1
CDR3: CASRRDSLEKLFF
DNA: TGTGCCAGCAGGCGGGACAGTCTTGAAAAACTGTTTTTT

V: TRBV5-4
size: NA
J: TRBJ2-1
D: TRBD2
CDR3: CASSLGLATDNEQFF
DNA: TGTGCCAGCAGCTTAGGACTAGCGACTGACAATGAGCAGTTCTTC

V: TRBV11-2
size: NA
J: TRBJ2-5
D: NA
CDR3: CASSPQGLQETQYF
DNA: TGTGCCAGCAGCCCGCAGGGACTTCAAGAGACCCAGTACTTC

V: TRBV19
size: NA
J: TRBJ2-5
D: NA
CDR3: CASHPGDQETQYF
DNA: TGTGCCAGCCACCCGGGTGACCAAGAGACCCAGTACTTC

V: TRBV5-5
size: NA
J: TRBJ1-2
D: NA
CDR3: CASSPPGTYGYTF
DNA: TGTGCCAGCAGCCCCCCCGGGACCTATGGCTACACCTTC

V: TRBV28
size: NA
J: TRBJ1-3
D: NA
CDR3: CASSPTAPSSGNTIYF
DNA: TGTGCCAGCAGTCCCACAGCCCCGAGCTCTGGAAACACCATATATTTT

V: TRBV27
size: NA
J: TRBJ1-1
D: TRBD1
CDR3: CASTRQGLNTEAFF
DNA: TGTGCCAGCACCCGACAGGGTTTGAACACTGAAGCTTTCTTT

V: TRBV6-1
size: NA
J: TRBJ2-3
D: NA
CDR3: CASSERGTDTQYF
DNA: TGTGCCAGCAGTGAACGGGGCACAGATACGCAGTATTTT

V: TRBV7-9
size: NA
J: TRBJ1-1
D: NA
CDR3: CASRGYTEAFF
DNA: TGTGCCAGCCGTGGATACACTGAAGCTTTCTTT

V: TRBV27
size: NA
J: TRBJ1-2
D: NA
CDR3: CASSFGRRSDYGYTF
DNA: TGTGCCAGCAGTTTTGGACGGCGGTCTGACTATGGCTACACCTTC

V: TRBV2
size: NA
J: TRBJ2-2
D: NA
CDR3: CASSDDYSTGELFF
DNA: TGTGCCAGCAGTGATGATTACAGCACCGGGGAGCTGTTTTTT

V: TRBV5-6
size: NA
J: TRBJ1-1
D: NA
CDR3: CASSLYGFEAEAFF
DNA: TGTGCCAGCAGCTTGTACGGGTTCGAGGCTGAAGCTTTCTTT

V: TRBV28
size: NA
J: TRBJ2-7
D: TRBD1
CDR3: CASSSTGTVQYEQYF
DNA: TGTGCCAGCAGTTCCACCGGGACAGTGCAGTACGAGCAGTACTTC

V: TRBV18
size: NA
J: TRBJ2-7
D: NA
CDR3: CASQGQSEGYEQYF
DNA: TGTGCCAGCCAAGGACAGTCGGAGGGCTACGAGCAGTACTTC

V: TRBV6-5
size: once
J: TRBJ2-3
D: TRBD2
CDR3: CATRTSWADTQYF
DNA: TGTGCCACCAGGACTAGCTGGGCAGATACGCAGTATTTT

V: TRBV27
size: once
J: TRBJ1-4
D: NA
CDR3: CASSLQGWATEKLFF
DNA: TGTGCCAGCAGTTTACAGGGGTGGGCAACTGAAAAACTGTTTTTT

V: TRBV28
size: few
J: TRBJ2-3
D: NA
CDR3: CASRGPARDTQYF
DNA: TGTGCCAGCAGGGGGCCGGCACGAGATACGCAGTATTTT

V: TRBV18
size: NA
J: TRBJ2-1
D: NA
CDR3: CASSPTTGTPQGQFF
DNA: TGTGCCAGCTCACCAACGACCGGGACTCCCCAAGGTCAGTTCTTC

V: TRBV15
size: NA
J: TRBJ2-2
D: NA
CDR3: CATSRTGGELFF
DNA: TGTGCCACCAGCAGGACTGGCGGGGAGCTGTTTTTT

V: TRBV18
size: NA
J: TRBJ2-7
D: TRBD1
CDR3: CASSPGQGNSYEQYF
DNA: TGTGCCAGCTCACCAGGACAGGGGAACAGTTACGAGCAGTACTTC

V: TRBV7-8
size: NA
J: TRBJ2-7
D: NA
CDR3: CASSLGGGPLYEQYF
DNA: TGTGCCAGCAGCTTAGGAGGGGGGCCGCTATACGAGCAGTACTTC

V: TRBV7-2
size: NA
J: TRBJ2-5
D: NA
CDR3: CASSSPQETQYF
DNA: TGTGCCAGCAGCTCGCCCCAAGAGACCCAGTACTTC

V: TRBV11-2
size: few
J: TRBJ1-1
D: NA
CDR3: CASSLAGYTEAFF
DNA: TGTGCCAGCAGCTTAGCAGGGTACACTGAAGCTTTCTTT

V: TRBV7-6
size: NA
J: TRBJ2-5
D: NA
CDR3: CATSRGETQYF
DNA: TGTGCCACCTCCCGTGGGGAGACCCAGTACTTC

V: TRBV6-1
size: once
J: TRBJ1-2
D: TRBD1
CDR3: CASSEAGQGRYGYTF
DNA: TGTGCCAGCAGTGAAGCGGGACAGGGGCGTTATGGCTACACCTTC

V: TRBV5-5
size: NA
J: TRBJ1-1
D: NA
CDR3: CASSLWWQGGSVITEAFF
DNA: TGTGCCAGCAGCTTGTGGTGGCAGGGCGGTTCGGTGATCACTGAAGCTTTCTTT

V: TRBV5-6
size: NA
J: TRBJ2-1
D: NA
CDR3: CASSFAPLNEQFF
DNA: TGTGCCAGCAGCTTTGCACCCCTCAATGAGCAGTTCTTC

V: TRBV7-9
size: NA
J: TRBJ2-3
D: NA
CDR3: CASSFGGPLTDTQYF
DNA: TGTGCCAGCAGCTTCGGGGGGCCACTCACAGATACGCAGTATTTT

V: TRBV21-1
size: NA
J: TRBJ2-7
D: NA
CDR3: CASSKDPGQGIYEQYF
DNA: TGTGCCAGCAGCAAAGACCCGGGACAGGGGATATACGAGCAGTACTTC

V: TRBV19
size: NA
J: TRBJ2-1
D: NA
CDR3: CASSMRGNSHNEQFF
DNA: TGTGCCAGTAGTATGAGAGGTAACTCTCACAATGAGCAGTTCTTC

V: TRBV19
size: NA
J: TRBJ1-4
D: NA
CDR3: CASRDQGSEKLFF
DNA: TGTGCCAGTCGGGACCAAGGATCCGAAAAACTGTTTTTT

V: TRBV19
size: NA
J: TRBJ2-7
D: NA
CDR3: CASSIGRGRSYEQYF
DNA: TGTGCCAGTAGTATTGGCAGGGGAAGGTCCTACGAGCAGTACTTC

V: TRBV13
size: NA
J: TRBJ2-2
D: NA
CDR3: CASSPLGRTKRELFF
DNA: TGTGCCAGCAGCCCCCTGGGCAGAACTAAAAGGGAGCTGTTTTTT

V: TRBV6-6
size: NA
J: TRBJ2-1
D: TRBD2
CDR3: CASSYSTGRVSNEQFF
DNA: TGTGCCAGCAGTTACTCGACCGGGAGGGTTAGCAATGAGCAGTTCTTC

V: TRBV5-4
size: NA
J: TRBJ2-7
D: NA
CDR3: CASSPLTSSYEQYF
DNA: TGTGCCAGCAGCCCCCTGACATCATCCTACGAGCAGTACTTC

V: TRBV27
size: NA
J: TRBJ2-1
D: NA
CDR3: CASSSPSGPWFGQGGNEQFF
DNA: TGTGCCAGCAGTTCCCCTTCCGGGCCGTGGTTTGGGCAGGGAGGCAATGAGCAGTTCTTC

V: TRBV18
size: NA
J: TRBJ2-2
D: NA
CDR3: CASSPPAANTGELFF
DNA: TGTGCCAGCTCACCTCCTGCCGCGAACACCGGGGAGCTGTTTTTT

V: TRBV7-2
size: once
J: TRBJ2-3
D: NA
CDR3: CASSLESWASSSRTQYF
DNA: TGTGCCAGCAGCTTAGAATCGTGGGCTAGTTCTTCCCGAACACAGTATTTT

V: TRBV7-8
size: NA
J: TRBJ2-7
D: NA
CDR3: CASSLSFYEQYF
DNA: TGTGCCAGCAGCTTATCATTCTACGAGCAGTACTTC